A single T cell receptor beta chain is shown here with its context. Profiled with immunoSEQ multiplex PCR; TCRdb holds only in-frame clones, not every one. The table includes under 200,000 clones, approximately 85% detected once. Between the trimmed V and J ends, which lost 6 bases and 0 bases, there was a span of 17 bases. Germline V gene lookup returns CDR1 SQVTM and CDR2 ANQGSEA. The CDR3 contains 15 residues. The data derive from a study of blood T cell repertoires in COVID-19. Study at large: From the United States, Italy and Spain came samples of acute and convalescent COVID-19. In each case, the material was cDNA or gDNA derived from T cells, B-cell-depleted T cells, or PBMCs.

The receptor's source is a woman between 55 and 75 years old with COVID-19, enrolled during active disease. This sequence joins TRBV29-1 and TRBJ1-1; D might be TRBD1 (5 bases). Source material: peripheral blood. CDR3 DNA: TGCAGCGTCCCCGGGACTTACGATATGAACACTGAAGCTTTCTTT. It codes for CSVPGTYDMNTEAFF.